This TCR beta chain was observed in a study of neurological immune-mediated disorders. Overall study results and limits: The level of TCR clonal expansion was highest in patients with HTLV-1-associated myelopathy and lowest in multiple sclerosis, where it fell below the level seen in healthy controls.

The making of cDNA relied on 5'RACE with 10-nucleotide random UMIs. From 15-18 subjects, every sequencing run obtained over 190 million TCR-beta sequences. Using its own MiXCR run on the 5' RACE reads, TCRdb lists one record per CDR3 protein. Of tens of thousands of distinct CDR3 sequences in the sample, approximately 10% were seen once. Trimming removed 3 bases from V and 11 bases from J, with 11 bases in between. The CDR3 runs 13 residues. CDR1 and CDR2 from the germline V gene are MDHEN and SYDVKM. As to this clonotype: Its target is not known. This may come from a read error, since a much larger clone is one base off.

The unsorted libraries were prepared from 2 million PBMCs (stored at -80 C). The receptor was derived from a man aged 35 to 55 in good health. The specimen was PBMCs. The chain combines TRBV28 with TRBJ1-6; D is possibly TRBD1 (6 bases). The CDR3: CASSLGGNPPLHF. CDR3 in DNA: TGTGCCAGCAGTTTGGGGGGCAATCCACCCCTCCACTTT.